This TCR beta chain was retrieved from a study of OX40 agonist ivuxolimab in advanced cancers. Across the study: Cohort: 65% to 90% men, mean age about 60, aged roughly 23 to 79. Antecedent anti-PD-1, anti-PD-L1 or anti-CTLA-4 therapy was permissible, with under 50% having received some.

General observations from the study: Partial responders at 0.1-3.0 mg/kg showed near-lowest clonal expansion.

With respect to this clone: Antigen specificity is unknown.

Per germline, CDR1 LNHDA and CDR2 SQIVND (reference sequence). The CDR3 runs 15 residues. V shed 5 bases, J shed 4 bases, and the junction held 7 bases outside the gene matches. Cycle 7 day 1, cycle 4 day 1, and baseline were the timepoints at which blood was sampled. Libraries were prepared by immunoSEQ multiplex PCR; TCRdb keeps only in-frame clonotypes and omits some of them. The repertoire holds over 95,000 clones, with around 95% as singletons. The starting material was CD4+ or CD8+ T cells sorted from blood, obtained in a trial of the OX40 agonist ivuxolimab. This chain connects TRBV19 to TRBJ2-7; the match to TRBD1 covers 11 bases. The TCR was taken from an adult with an advanced solid tumor such as melanoma, head and neck, liver or kidney cancer. The CDR3 DNA follows: TGTGCCAGTAGTCCCGGGACAGGGGGTCTATACGAGCAGTACTTC. Its translation: CASSPGTGGLYEQYF.